This entry features one TCR beta chain sequence. The sample's treatment: preoperative locoregional IRX-2 cytokine immunotherapy. Samples came from a phase Ib trial of preoperative locoregional IRX-2 cytokine immunotherapy. Germline assignment: CDR1 WSHSY and CDR2 SAAADI. Losses at the gene ends were 0 bases for V and 3 bases for J; bases not matched to a gene: 3. The CDR3 spans 15 residues. Only in-frame clones appear in the TCRdb table, and some are missing; sequencing was by immunoSEQ multiplex PCR. The table lists roughly 40,000 clones, about 72% of them singletons. These data originate in a study of preoperative IRX-2 immunotherapy in early breast cancer.

The sample was tumor tissue, taken after IRX-2 immunotherapy. The V and J genes are TRBV10-2 and TRBJ2-7, with 9 bases that match TRBD2. The receptor's source is a human donor with breast cancer. CDR3 sequence reads: CASSESSGRIYEQYF. CDR3 DNA: TGCGCCAGCAGTGAGTCCAGCGGGAGGATCTACGAGCAGTACTTC.